The next 30 T cell receptor beta chains were all read from a single sample in a study of metastatic and nonmetastatic thyroid tumors (dated by TCRdb to about 2020). Preparation of the library involved PCR. This sample was sequenced with an Illumina HiSeq 4000. Starting from the raw public reads, TCRdb applied fastp trimming at Q25, assembled clones with MiXCR and retained in-frame beta chains. The sample yields 8,000 to 10,000 clones; around 20% were counted once. The ten biggest clones cover less than 20% of the sample. Before undergoing thyroid surgery, none of the patients had been given any kind of treatment. The specimen sequenced was adjacent normal tissue. Receptors originate from a female donor with papillary thyroid cancer or a benign thyroid nodule (not recorded which). Some clones in this sample may be carry-over from other donors' samples.

The sample holds a few counts of this clone. The chain employs TRBV6-2 or TRBV6-3 and TRBJ2-3; 7 nucleotides match TRBD2. Germline CDR1 reads MNHEY; CDR2 reads SVGEGT. Unmatched junction bases numbered 1, after V lost 2 bases and J lost 2 bases. This CDR3 has 14 residues. The CDR3 sequence: CASSYGRDTDTQYF. The CDR3 nucleotides read TGTGCCAGCAGTTACGGGAGGGACACAGATACGCAGTATTTT.

At least ten counts were recorded for this clone. A junction boundary mismatches the germline segment, possibly from a read error. The chain carries TRBV12-3 or TRBV12-4 and TRBJ1-5, with D unresolved. This CDR3 has 14 residues. CDR3: CASSLENRNRPQHF. The DNA of the CDR3 is TGTGCCAGCAGTTTAGAGAATCGCAATCGGCCCCAGCATTTT.

In its sample, this clone is medium-sized. The V call is TRBV27, the J call TRBJ1-2; D unclear. The germline V gene has CDR1 MNHEY and CDR2 SMNVEV (reference sequence). The length of the CDR3 is 15 residues. V lost 0 bases, J lost 8 bases, and 16 bases lay in between. CDR3 sequence: CASSLSLSSQLGYTF. CDR3 nucleotides: TGTGCCAGCAGTTTATCTCTTTCCAGTCAGCTCGGCTACACCTTC.

Worth noting for this clone: Given a much more abundant clone one base away, this may be a read error. The chain employs TRBV20-1 and TRBJ2-7; D possibly corresponds to TRBD1 (5 bases). Between the trimmed V and J ends, which lost 5 bases and 4 bases, there was a span of 12 bases. Germline values: CDR1 DFQATT, CDR2 SNEGSKA (reference sequence). CDR3 length: 12 residues. The CDR3 protein is CSAPDRVYEQYF. The CDR3 bases are TGCAGTGCTCCCGACAGAGTGTACGAGCAGTACTTC.

This clone was seen more than once but under ten times. A much larger clone lies one base from this, so it may be a read error. Other nucleotide sequences from this sample produce the same CDR3. The chain uses TRBV3-1 and TRBJ2-1, with D possibly TRBD2 on 7 matching bases. Germline lookup yields CDR1 LGHDT and CDR2 YNNKEL (reference sequence). The CDR3 totals 15 residues. V was trimmed by 6 bases and J by 6 bases, leaving 18 bases between them. This chain's CDR3 is CASSQAGAKTNEQFF. The CDR3 DNA sequence: TGTGCCAGCAGTCAGGCGGGGGCAAAAACCAATGAGCAGTTCTTC.

This clone is termed medium-sized. The chain recombines TRBV12-3 or TRBV12-4 with TRBJ1-1; the D is unclear. Trimming removed 2 bases at V and 4 bases at J, with 11 bases between. The CDR3 length is 14 residues. CDR3 bases: TGTGCCAGCAGTTTATCGCGGGGAATCACTGAAGCTTTCTTT. Amino acids: CASSLSRGITEAFF.

The table lists this clone with a few counts. One end of the junction varies from germline; a read error may be responsible. This chain uses TRBV12-3 or TRBV12-4 with TRBJ1-5; D remains ambiguous. CDR3 length: 14 residues. DNA of the CDR3: TGTGCCAGAACCCTACGAAGTCCCAATCAGCCCCAACATTTT. Protein sequence: CARTLRSPNQPQHF.

The sample holds many counts of this clone. The rearrangement uses TRBV20-1 and TRBJ1-5; 9 bases are shared with TRBD1. Per the germline V gene, CDR1 is DFQATT and CDR2 is SNEGSKA (reference sequence). V lost 6 bases to trimming and J lost 4 bases; unmatched junction nucleotides: 7. This CDR3 contains 14 residues. The CDR3 bases are TGCAGTGCCGGGGACAGGGTGGGAAATCAGCCCCAGCATTTT. Its translation is CSAGDRVGNQPQHF.

This clone was seen ten or more times. The rearrangement links TRBV20-1 to TRBJ2-3; a weak D match, TRBD1 (5 bases). CDR1 is DFQATT, CDR2 SNEGSKA, per germline (reference sequence). Trimming cost V 6 bases and J 6 bases, with 13 bases left between them. CDR3 length: 12 amino acids. The CDR3 DNA reads as TGCAGTGCCCACCAGGGTGCGGATACGCAGTATTTT. Translating gives CSAHQGADTQYF.

This clone showed up many times. The genes are TRBV12-3 or TRBV12-4 and TRBJ1-2; weak D call: TRBD1 (6 bases). V was shortened by 7 bases and J by 8 bases, with 17 bases between the two germline ends. This CDR3 comprises 13 residues. For the CDR3, the DNA is TGTGCCAGCACTATCAGGGGCTGGGGGGGCTACACCTTC. Translation: CASTIRGWGGYTF.

The chain has TRBV28 and TRBJ1-2; D is uncertain. Germline V lookup: CDR1 MDHEN, CDR2 SYDVKM. V was clipped by 6 bases and J by 6 bases, with 17 bases between them. The CDR3 length is 14 residues. The CDR3 reads CASSPAGPTHGYTF. CDR3 DNA sequence: TGTGCCAGCAGCCCTGCCGGGCCTACTCATGGCTACACCTTC.

This clone was counted a few times. This may arise from a read error, as a much more abundant clone is one base away. The rearrangement uses TRBV29-1 and TRBJ2-7; D might be TRBD1 (7 bases). The CDR3 has 13 residues. The ends were cut back, 5 bases at V and 4 bases at J, with 15 bases in the middle. The germline gives CDR1 SQVTM, CDR2 ANQGSEA. In DNA form, the CDR3 reads TGCAGCGTTTCTCCGGCAGGGGGGTACGAGCAGTACTTC. Protein product: CSVSPAGGYEQYF.

This clone is labeled large. This chain connects TRBV19 to TRBJ2-1; tentatively, D is TRBD2 (6 bases). V lost 5 bases to trimming and J lost 5 bases, with 13 bases between them. Germline lookup yields CDR1 LNHDA and CDR2 SQIVND (reference sequence). The CDR3 spans 14 residues. CDR3 in amino acids: CASSFLGSHNEQFF. The CDR3 DNA is TGTGCCAGTAGTTTTCTCGGGAGTCACAATGAGCAGTTCTTC.

This clone is termed medium-sized. The chain recombines TRBV9 with TRBJ2-1; maybe TRBD2 (7 bases). In germline, CDR1 is SGDLS, CDR2 YYNGEE. V was trimmed by 1 base and J by 3 bases, leaving 17 bases between them. The CDR3 has 17 residues. CDR3 residues: CASSVWGAGEGYNEQFF. CDR3 DNA: TGTGCCAGCAGCGTATGGGGGGCGGGAGAAGGCTACAATGAGCAGTTCTTC.

By its share, this clone is medium-sized. V is TRBV24-1 and J is TRBJ1-2; no clear D gene. Germline V gene data show CDR1 as KGHDR and CDR2 as SFDVKD. The CDR3 length is 13 residues. The V and J ends lost 2 bases and 7 bases respectively, with 10 bases between them. The CDR3 loop is CATSDSGGPGYTF. CDR3 DNA sequence: TGTGCCACCAGTGATTCTGGAGGGCCTGGCTACACCTTC.

V gene TRBV7-2 combines with J gene TRBJ2-4; D is perhaps TRBD2 (7 bases). V gave up 0 bases and J gave up 0 bases, with 9 bases separating them. CDR1 SGHTA and CDR2 FQGNSA come from the germline V gene. This CDR3 is built from 16 residues. Here the CDR3 DNA reads TGTGCCAGCAGCTTAGCAGGGGGGGCAGCCAAAAACATTCAGTACTTC. Protein product: CASSLAGGAAKNIQYF.

This clone is termed medium-sized (0.01 to 0.1%). The chain couples TRBV19 to TRBJ2-3; D perhaps matches TRBD2 (6 bases). The CDR3 is made up of 15 amino acids. Germline values: CDR1 LNHDA, CDR2 SQIVND (reference sequence). V was trimmed by 7 bases and J by 1 base, leaving 15 bases between them. The CDR3 loop reads CASNYVGSGTDTQYF. CDR3 bases: TGTGCCAGTAACTACGTCGGGAGTGGCACAGATACGCAGTATTTT.

This clone was counted between two and nine times. At one boundary the junction diverges from the germline segment, which might be a read error. The rearrangement links TRBV6-6 to TRBJ1-2, with a tentative D call TRBD1 (5 bases). Germline CDR1 and CDR2: MNHNY and SVGAGI (reference sequence). The CDR3 loop spans 16 amino acids. The DNA for the CDR3 is TGTGCCATCAGTTCTCTAGGGAATTTTGGACACGATGGCTACACCTTC. It yields the protein CAISSLGNFGHDGYTF.

In this sample, this clone turned up a few times. The chain carries TRBV28 and TRBJ2-7, with no clear D. CDR1 is MDHEN, CDR2 SYDVKM, per germline. Trimming took 5 bases from V and 4 from J, leaving 15 bases between them. This CDR3 is built from 14 residues. The CDR3 DNA sequence: TGTGCCAGCAGTCCCCTTTTGGGGATGTACGAGCAGTACTTC. As protein: CASSPLLGMYEQYF.

As concerns this clone: Sequence at one end of the junction differs from germline and may be a read error. The CDR3 coding sequence is TGTGCCAGCAGTTACTCTACAAGAAAAACCATATTTTTT. Translation gives CASSYSTRKTIFF. V and J are TRBV6-2 or TRBV6-3 and TRBJ1-3; no firm D call. This CDR3 has 13 residues. CDR1 is MNHEY, CDR2 SVGEGT, per germline.

This clone is labeled as medium-sized. V usage is TRBV27 and J usage is TRBJ2-2, with 8 bases that match TRBD1. The germline gives CDR1 MNHEY, CDR2 SMNVEV (reference sequence). Trimming took 8 bases from V and 5 from J; bases not matched to a gene: 7. This CDR3 has 14 residues. DNA of the CDR3: TGTGCCAGCGGCCACTACAGGGGGACCGGGGAGCTGTTTTTT. Translated: CASGHYRGTGELFF.

This clone is categorized as medium-sized. The chain combines TRBV28 with TRBJ2-3; TRBD2 agrees at 9 bases. This CDR3 spans 18 amino acids. With 2 bases clipped from V and 2 bases from J, the junction kept 11 bases outside the gene matches. CDR1 and CDR2 (germline): MDHEN, SYDVKM. This CDR3 is CASSLDGLLAGYTDTQYF. The CDR3 nucleotides read TGTGCCAGCAGTTTAGATGGACTCCTAGCGGGATACACAGATACGCAGTATTTT. The variable domain in full, completed from reference TRBV28 and TRBJ2-3, reads DVKVTQSSRYLVKRTGEKVFLECVQDMDHENMFWYRQDPGLGLRLIYFSYDVKMKEKGDIPEGYSVSREKKERFSLILESASTNQTSMYLCASSLDGLLAGYTDTQYFGPGTRLTVL.

This clone counts as medium-sized. This chain links TRBV27 with TRBJ2-3; D perhaps matches TRBD2 (6 bases). The germline V gene has CDR1 MNHEY and CDR2 SMNVEV (reference sequence). This CDR3 has 14 amino acids. V dropped 0 bases and J dropped 2 bases, with 6 bases sitting between them. This CDR3 reads CASSLSDYTDTQYF. The CDR3 DNA reads TGTGCCAGCAGTTTATCGGACTACACAGATACGCAGTATTTT.

The genes are TRBV6-6 and TRBJ1-4; the D is unclear. The CDR3 loop spans 14 amino acids. Germline CDR1 MNHNY, CDR2 SVGAGI (reference sequence). Trimming pared 0 bases from V and 3 bases from J, leaving 5 bases between. In DNA form, the CDR3 reads TGTGCCAGCAGTTACTCTAGGTCTAATGAAAAACTGTTTTTT. It encodes CASSYSRSNEKLFF.

The chain combines TRBV6-1 with TRBJ2-7; 9 bases align to TRBD2. CDR1 and CDR2 (germline): MNHNS, SASEGT. This CDR3 region has 13 residues. Trimming removed 7 bases from V and 5 bases from J; junction bases left unmatched: 6. The CDR3 sequence is CASIGTSLDEQYF. CDR3 nucleotides: TGTGCCAGCATAGGGACTAGCTTGGACGAGCAGTACTTC.

In its sample, this clone was seen many times. Additional DNA sequences in this sample encode the identical CDR3. V gene TRBV7-9 combines with J gene TRBJ2-4, with D possibly matching TRBD2 (6 bases). Germline CDR1 SEHNR, CDR2 FQNEAQ (reference sequence). The CDR3 is 16 amino acids. V was cut by 0 bases and J by 8 bases, with 17 bases left in between. CDR3 loop: CASSLAVVGGSDIQYF. In DNA form, the CDR3 reads TGTGCCAGCAGCTTAGCCGTAGTCGGGGGTTCGGACATTCAGTACTTC.

The rearrangement uses TRBV11-2 and TRBJ2-7; possibly TRBD1 or TRBD2 for D (6 bases each). Germline V gene sequence: CDR1 SGHAT, CDR2 FQNNGV. Trimming pared 1 base from V and 7 bases from J, leaving 20 bases between. The CDR3 contains 16 residues. CDR3 protein: CASSLVGGAGDFEQYF. Here the CDR3 DNA reads TGTGCCAGCAGCTTAGTAGGGGGAGCAGGGGACTTTGAGCAGTACTTC.

This clone was detected many times. The J gene is TRBJ1-2, the V gene TRBV29-1; D not certain. V gave up 5 bases and J gave up 4 bases, with 11 bases separating them. Looked up from germline, CDR1 is SQVTM and CDR2 is ANQGSEA. This CDR3 region has 12 residues. In DNA form, the CDR3 reads TGCAGCGTTCCTTCCTGGGGCTATGGCTACACCTTC. This sequence encodes CSVPSWGYGYTF.

With regard to this clone: A junction boundary mismatches the germline segment, possibly from a read error. At the DNA level, this CDR3 is encoded by other sequences in the same sample as well. The chain employs TRBV13 and TRBJ2-7; D is ambiguous. The CDR3 runs 15 residues. Germline V CDR1 and CDR2: PRHDT, FYEKMQ (reference sequence). CDR3 region: CASSLGTVYSYEQYF. DNA for the CDR3: TGTGCCAGCAGCCTAGGTACAGTTTACTCCTACGAGCAGTACTTC. The full variable domain, rest sourced from reference TRBV13 and TRBJ2-7, is AAGVIQSPRHLIKEKRETATLKCYPIPRHDTVYWYQQGPGQDPQFLISFYEKMQSDKGSIPDRFSAQQFSDYHSELNMSSLELGDSALYFCASSLGTVYSYEQYFGPGTRLTVT.

By sample fraction, this clone is medium-sized. J is TRBJ2-1 and V is TRBV19, with 7 bases aligning to TRBD1. Germline values: CDR1 LNHDA, CDR2 SQIVND (reference sequence). With V trimmed by 4 bases and J by 4 bases, 4 bases remained unmatched. The CDR3 is made up of 14 amino acids. CDR3 nucleotides: TGTGCCAGTAGTACCGACAGGGAGTACAATGAGCAGTTCTTC. This codes for CASSTDREYNEQFF.